Listed below are T cell receptor beta chains from one sample, sequenced in a study of blood T cell repertoires in COVID-19. Profiling relied on immunoSEQ multiplex PCR, and the TCRdb table lists in-frame clones only, not all of them. Of 250,000 or so clones listed, almost 90% are singletons. Input material: peripheral blood. All receptors come from a woman aged 60-75 years with acute or convalescent COVID-19. CDR3s include the opening cysteine and the closing phenylalanine or tryptophan. Fields, in order: J gene, clone size, V gene, D gene, CDR3 protein, CDR3 DNA. The D gene is left open where the match is weak. Clone size, where shown, is once, few, many, or a class for clones that have expanded.

>TRBJ2-7|NA|TRBV3-1/TRBV3-2|TRBD1
CASSRPGQGYYEQYF
TGTGCCAGCAGCCGCCCGGGACAGGGCTACTACGAGCAGTACTTC
>TRBJ1-3|NA|TRBV5-1|NA
CASSSQGTNGNTIYF
TGCGCCAGCAGCTCGCAGGGTACCAATGGAAACACCATATATTTT
>TRBJ2-1|NA|TRBV6-2/TRBV6-3|TRBD2
CASSLTSGRNNEQFF
TGTGCCAGCAGTCTGACTAGCGGGAGGAACAATGAGCAGTTCTTC
>TRBJ2-5|NA|TRBV29-1|NA
CSVFRDQETQYF
TGCAGCGTCTTCCGGGACCAAGAGACCCAGTACTTC
>TRBJ2-7|NA|TRBV5-1|TRBD1
CASRPQDRGHEQYF
TGCGCCAGCAGGCCTCAGGACAGGGGCCACGAGCAGTACTTC
>TRBJ2-7|NA|TRBV9|NA
CASSLGGGNSYEQYF
TGTGCCAGCAGCTTGGGGGGTGGCAACTCCTACGAGCAGTACTTC
>TRBJ1-1|NA|TRBV19|NA
CASSIVLQIGNTEAFF
TGTGCCAGTAGTATAGTTCTACAGATCGGGAACACTGAAGCTTTCTTT
>TRBJ2-7|NA|TRBV7-6|TRBD1
CASSRQGYEQYF
TGTGCCAGCAGCCGACAGGGCTACGAGCAGTACTTC
>TRBJ1-5|NA|TRBV27|TRBD1
CASSRNPGTGGNQPQHF
TGTGCCAGCAGTCGCAATCCCGGGACAGGGGGGAATCAGCCCCAGCATTTT
>TRBJ1-5|NA|TRBV19|NA
CASSPIRGQPQHF
TGTGCCAGTAGTCCGATCCGAGGTCAGCCCCAGCATTTT
>TRBJ1-1|NA|TRBV10-3|NA
CAISDLPGRTEAFF
TGTGCCATCAGTGATTTGCCAGGGCGAACTGAAGCTTTCTTT
>TRBJ2-1|NA|TRBV5-1|NA
CASSLNSVEPYNEQFF
TGCGCCAGCAGCTTAAATAGCGTCGAACCCTACAATGAGCAGTTCTTC
>TRBJ1-6|NA|TRBV27|NA
CASSPFKSHGNSPLHF
TGTGCCAGCAGTCCTTTTAAATCACATGGTAATTCACCCCTCCACTTT
>TRBJ1-5|NA|TRBV29-1|NA
CSVGEGRKQPQHF
TGCAGCGTTGGCGAGGGGAGGAAACAGCCCCAGCATTTT
>TRBJ1-5|NA|TRBV24-1|NA
CATSDLRQDCNQPQHF
TGTGCCACCAGTGATTTGCGGCAGGACTGCAATCAGCCCCAGCATTTT
>TRBJ1-6|NA|TRBV2|NA
CASSEERSSPLHF
TGTGCCAGCAGTGAAGAGCGGTCTTCACCCCTCCACTTT
>TRBJ2-3|few|TRBV19|TRBD1
CASSIMARQGGTQYF
TGTGCCAGTAGTATAATGGCCCGACAGGGCGGTACGCAGTATTTT
>TRBJ1-4|NA|TRBV19|NA
CASSHAKGTNEKLFF
TGTGCCAGTAGTCACGCTAAGGGGACTAATGAAAAACTGTTTTTT
>TRBJ2-1|NA|TRBV6-4|TRBD2
CASSDSGLAGVNEQFF
TGTGCCAGCAGTGACTCTGGACTAGCGGGAGTGAATGAGCAGTTCTTC
>TRBJ1-2|NA|TRBV7-2|NA
CASSPPDRHYGYTF
TGTGCCAGCAGCCCCCCCGACAGGCACTATGGCTACACCTTC
>TRBJ2-5|NA|TRBV19|TRBD2
CASSIPGLAGGETQYF
TGTGCCAGTAGTATCCCCGGACTAGCGGGAGGAGAGACCCAGTACTTC
>TRBJ2-3|NA|TRBV6-5|TRBD2
CASSMGGFVTDTQYF
TGTGCCAGCAGCATGGGGGGGTTTGTCACAGATACGCAGTATTTT
>TRBJ2-1|many|TRBV29-1|NA
CSVKDSEQFF
TGCAGCGTTAAGGACAGCGAGCAGTTCTTC
>TRBJ2-3|once|TRBV30|TRBD2
CAWEAGGGTDTQYF
TGTGCCTGGGAAGCGGGAGGAGGCACAGATACGCAGTATTTT
>TRBJ1-2|NA|TRBV28|TRBD1
CASSTVLDRGRNGYTF
TGTGCCAGCAGCACCGTTTTGGACAGGGGGCGAAATGGCTACACCTTC
>TRBJ2-5|NA|TRBV5-1|TRBD1
CASSLGGQGGRTQYF
TGCGCCAGCAGCTTAGGAGGACAGGGGGGCAGGACCCAGTACTTC
>TRBJ1-3|NA|TRBV11-2|NA
CASSLEAGLNTIYF
TGTGCCAGCAGCTTAGAGGCAGGATTAAACACCATATATTTT
>TRBJ2-7|NA|TRBV6-1|NA
CASSEAITDLYEQYF
TGTGCCAGCAGTGAAGCGATAACAGACCTCTACGAGCAGTACTTC
>TRBJ1-1|NA|TRBV27|NA
CASSPIRTGTEAFF
TGTGCCAGCAGTCCCATTAGAACGGGGACTGAAGCTTTCTTT
>TRBJ2-7|NA|TRBV19|NA
CASSEGARGEQYF
TGTGCCAGTAGTGAGGGGGCGCGGGGTGAGCAGTACTTC
>TRBJ2-7|once|TRBV2|TRBD1
CASSEYNRGIGEQYF
TGTGCCAGCAGTGAATACAACAGGGGTATCGGGGAGCAGTACTTC
>TRBJ1-5|NA|TRBV6-2/TRBV6-3|NA
CASSYDGQSSNQPQHF
TGTGCCAGCAGTTACGATGGACAGTCTAGCAATCAGCCCCAGCATTTT
>TRBJ2-5|NA|TRBV3-1/TRBV3-2|NA
CASSQDGRGGETQYF
TGTGCCAGCAGCCAAGATGGGAGAGGGGGAGAGACCCAGTACTTC
>TRBJ2-2|NA|TRBV3-1/TRBV3-2|TRBD2
CASSQGLATNTGELFF
TGTGCCAGCAGCCAAGGACTAGCCACGAACACCGGGGAGCTGTTTTTT
>TRBJ2-5|NA|TRBV5-8|TRBD1
CASRRLGTVQETQYF
TGTGCCAGCAGACGACTCGGGACAGTCCAAGAGACCCAGTACTTC
>TRBJ1-1|NA|TRBV19|NA
CASKQGAFGEAFF
TGTGCCAGTAAGCAAGGGGCGTTTGGTGAAGCTTTCTTT
>TRBJ1-6|NA|TRBV2|NA
CASTGNLNSPLHF
TGTGCCAGCACCGGGAACCTTAATTCACCCCTCCACTTT
>TRBJ2-7|few|TRBV7-9|NA
CACSQGSSYEQYF
TGTGCCTGCTCACAGGGAAGCTCCTACGAGCAGTACTTC
>TRBJ2-3|NA|TRBV24-1|TRBD1
CATSDSRGQGLADTQYF
TGTGCCACCAGTGACTCCCGGGGACAGGGATTGGCAGATACGCAGTATTTT
>TRBJ1-1|NA|TRBV29-1|NA
CSVEGPGRTEAFF
TGCAGCGTTGAAGGGCCCGGGAGGACTGAAGCTTTCTTT
>TRBJ2-1|NA|TRBV16|NA
CASSQYSNEQFF
TGTGCCAGCAGCCAATATAGCAATGAGCAGTTCTTC